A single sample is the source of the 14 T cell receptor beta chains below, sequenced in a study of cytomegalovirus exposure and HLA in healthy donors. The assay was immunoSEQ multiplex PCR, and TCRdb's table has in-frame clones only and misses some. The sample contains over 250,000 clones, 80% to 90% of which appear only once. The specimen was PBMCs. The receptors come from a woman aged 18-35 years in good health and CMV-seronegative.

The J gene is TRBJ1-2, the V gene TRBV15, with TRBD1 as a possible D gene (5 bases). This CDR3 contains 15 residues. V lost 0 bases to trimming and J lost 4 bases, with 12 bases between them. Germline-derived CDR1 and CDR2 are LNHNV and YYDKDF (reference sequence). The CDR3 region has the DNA TGTGCCACCAGCAGAGAGCGGGAGGGGACCTATGGCTACACCTTC. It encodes CATSREREGTYGYTF. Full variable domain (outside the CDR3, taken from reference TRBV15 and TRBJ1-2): DAMVIQNPRYQVTQFGKPVTLSCSQTLNHNVMYWYQQKSSQAPKLLFHYYDKDFNNEADTPDNFQSRRPNTSFCFLDIRSPGLGDTAMYLCATSREREGTYGYTFGSGTRLTVV.

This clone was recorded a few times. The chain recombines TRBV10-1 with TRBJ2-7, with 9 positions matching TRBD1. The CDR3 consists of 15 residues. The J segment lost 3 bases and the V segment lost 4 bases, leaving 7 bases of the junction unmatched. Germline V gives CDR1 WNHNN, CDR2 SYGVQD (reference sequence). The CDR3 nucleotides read TGCGCCAGCAGTGGCTCCGGGACAGGGATCTACGAGCAGTACTTC. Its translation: CASSGSGTGIYEQYF.

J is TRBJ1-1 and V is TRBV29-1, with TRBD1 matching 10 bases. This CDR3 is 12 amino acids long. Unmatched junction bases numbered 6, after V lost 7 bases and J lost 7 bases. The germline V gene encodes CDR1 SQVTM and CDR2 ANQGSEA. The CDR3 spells CSGRQGAVEAFF. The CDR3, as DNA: TGCAGCGGTAGACAGGGGGCTGTTGAAGCTTTCTTT.

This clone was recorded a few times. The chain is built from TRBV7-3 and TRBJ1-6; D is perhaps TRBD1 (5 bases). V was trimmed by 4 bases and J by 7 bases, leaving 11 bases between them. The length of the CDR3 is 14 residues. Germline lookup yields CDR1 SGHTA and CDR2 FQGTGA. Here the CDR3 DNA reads TGTGCCAGCAGCTCGACAGTTGGCAATTCACCCCTCCACTTT. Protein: CASSSTVGNSPLHF.

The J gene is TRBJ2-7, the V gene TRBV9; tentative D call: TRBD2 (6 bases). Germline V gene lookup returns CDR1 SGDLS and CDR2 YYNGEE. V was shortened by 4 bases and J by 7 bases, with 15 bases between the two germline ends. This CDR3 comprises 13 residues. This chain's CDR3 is CASSIGGGTEQYF. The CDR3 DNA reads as TGTGCCAGCAGCATCGGAGGCGGGACGGAGCAGTACTTC.

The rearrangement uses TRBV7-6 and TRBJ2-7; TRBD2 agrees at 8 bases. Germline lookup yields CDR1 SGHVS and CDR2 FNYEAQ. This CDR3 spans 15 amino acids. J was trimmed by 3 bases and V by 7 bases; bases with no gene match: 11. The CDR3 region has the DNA TGTGCCAGCACCTCGGTAGCGGGAAGGAACTACGAGCAGTACTTC. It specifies CASTSVAGRNYEQYF.

In nucleotides, the CDR3 is TGTGCCTGGAGTCCGATCCTACAGGGAACTGAAGCTTTCTTT. Residues: CAWSPILQGTEAFF. This sequence joins TRBV30 and TRBJ1-1, with D tentatively TRBD1 (6 bases). The CDR3 is 14 amino acids. In germline, CDR1 is GTSNPN, CDR2 SVGIG (reference sequence). V gave up 2 bases and J gave up 5 bases, with 15 bases separating them.

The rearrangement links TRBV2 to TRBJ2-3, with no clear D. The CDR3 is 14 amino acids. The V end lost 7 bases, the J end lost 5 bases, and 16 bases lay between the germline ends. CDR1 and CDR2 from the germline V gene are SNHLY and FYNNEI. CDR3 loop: CASKLSPVRDTQYF. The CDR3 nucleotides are TGTGCCAGCAAATTGTCCCCCGTCAGAGATACGCAGTATTTT.

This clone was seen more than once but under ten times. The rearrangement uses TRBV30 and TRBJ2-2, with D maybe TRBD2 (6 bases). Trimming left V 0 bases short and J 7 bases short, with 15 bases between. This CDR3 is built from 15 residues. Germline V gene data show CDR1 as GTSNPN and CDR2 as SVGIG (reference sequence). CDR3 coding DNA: TGTGCCTGGAGTGTACTGAGACTAGAGGTCGGGGAGCTGTTTTTT. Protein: CAWSVLRLEVGELFF.

The CDR3 region is CASRTGNNIQYF. Here the CDR3 DNA reads TGTGCCAGCAGGACGGGGAATAACATTCAGTACTTC. The chain links TRBV28 to TRBJ2-4; a possible D gene is TRBD2 (5 bases). The CDR3 length is 12 residues. V dropped 6 bases and J dropped 7 bases, with 10 bases sitting between them. In germline, CDR1 is MDHEN, CDR2 SYDVKM.

The CDR3 DNA follows: TGTGCCAGCATTAGACAGGGAAATATGAACACTGAAGCTTTCTTT. This sequence encodes CASIRQGNMNTEAFF. The V call is TRBV27, the J call TRBJ1-1, with 7 bases identical to TRBD1. Per the germline V gene, CDR1 is MNHEY and CDR2 is SMNVEV (reference sequence). V gave up 7 bases and J gave up 0 bases; unmatched junction bases: 8. The CDR3 consists of 15 residues.

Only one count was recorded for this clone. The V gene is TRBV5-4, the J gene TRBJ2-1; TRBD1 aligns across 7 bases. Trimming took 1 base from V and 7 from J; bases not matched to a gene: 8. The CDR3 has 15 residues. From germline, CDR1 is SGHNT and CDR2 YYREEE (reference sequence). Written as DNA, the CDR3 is TGTGCCAGCAGCTTGCGGGCAGGGGGATTAAATGAGCAGTTCTTC. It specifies CASSLRAGGLNEQFF.

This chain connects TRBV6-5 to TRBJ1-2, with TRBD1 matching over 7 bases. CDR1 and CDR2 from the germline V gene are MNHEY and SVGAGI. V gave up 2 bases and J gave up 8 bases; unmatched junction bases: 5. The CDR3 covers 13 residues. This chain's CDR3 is CASSYLRGKGYTF. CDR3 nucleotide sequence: TGTGCCAGCAGTTACCTCAGGGGGAAGGGCTACACCTTC.

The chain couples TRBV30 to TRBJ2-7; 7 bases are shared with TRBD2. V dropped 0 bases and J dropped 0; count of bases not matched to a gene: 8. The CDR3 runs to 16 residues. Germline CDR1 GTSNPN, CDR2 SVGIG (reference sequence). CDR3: CAWSVRLTGGSYEQYF. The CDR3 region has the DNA TGTGCCTGGAGTGTACGGTTGACGGGGGGCTCCTACGAGCAGTACTTC.